Below are 14 T cell receptor beta chains sequenced from a single sample in a study of blood T cell repertoires in COVID-19. Using immunoSEQ multiplex PCR, the repertoire was profiled, and TCRdb retains in-frame clones only, with some absent. The sample holds 250,000 to 350,000 clones, around 90% seen once. The sequencing input was PBMCs or T cells enriched from blood (not recorded which). These receptors all stem from a middle-aged woman who had recovered from COVID-19.

The chain carries TRBV6-5 and TRBJ2-1, with unresolved D. CDR1 is MNHEY and CDR2 is SVGAGI in the germline V gene. The V end was cut by 4 bases, the J end by 6 bases, with 7 bases between. The CDR3 has 12 residues. The CDR3 sequence: CASSSNSNEQFF. The CDR3 DNA follows: TGTGCCAGCAGTTCTAACAGCAATGAGCAGTTCTTC.

J is TRBJ2-3 and V is TRBV30; D gene unclear. CDR1 GTSNPN and CDR2 SVGIG come from the germline V gene (reference sequence). The V end lost 3 bases, the J end lost 2 bases, and 12 bases lay between the germline ends. The CDR3 consists of 14 residues. DNA of the CDR3: TGTGCCTGGAGGGGCTACCTACTCACAGATACGCAGTATTTT. This gives the protein CAWRGYLLTDTQYF.

The chain combines TRBV7-9 with TRBJ2-7; 9 nucleotides line up with TRBD1. Germline V gene lookup returns CDR1 SEHNR and CDR2 FQNEAQ (reference sequence). The CDR3 length is 15 residues. The ends lost 1 base at V and 6 bases at J; junction bases unmatched: 7. CDR3 amino acids: CASSLEETGGGEQYF. The CDR3 region has the DNA TGTGCCAGCAGCTTAGAAGAGACAGGGGGTGGCGAGCAGTACTTC.

This clone was picked up a small number of times. The genes are TRBV29-1 and TRBJ2-1; 9 nucleotides line up with TRBD2. The CDR3 extends over 15 amino acids. V lost 2 bases, J lost 9 bases, and 11 bases stayed unmatched. The V gene's germline CDR1 is SQVTM and CDR2 ANQGSEA. CDR3 sequence: CSVERFRERGVEQFF. The CDR3 DNA follows: TGCAGCGTTGAAAGGTTCCGGGAGCGGGGGGTTGAGCAGTTCTTC.

The chain joins TRBV5-1 to TRBJ2-7, with 12 bases lining up with TRBD1. The CDR3 consists of 16 residues. CDR1 SGHRS and CDR2 YFSETQ come from the germline V gene. The ends lost 4 bases at V and 2 bases at J; junction bases unmatched: 7. CDR3 in DNA: TGCGCCAGCAGCACCGAGGGACAGGGGGCCGCCTACGAGCAGTACTTC. Its protein is CASSTEGQGAAYEQYF. The variable domain in full, completed from reference TRBV5-1 and TRBJ2-7, reads KAGVTQTPRYLIKTRGQQVTLSCSPISGHRSVSWYQQTPGQGLQFLFEYFSETQRNKGNFPGRFSGRQFSNSRSEMNVSTLELGDSALYLCASSTEGQGAAYEQYFGPGTRLTVT.

The CDR3 loop is CASSNYNNSPLHF. CDR3 in DNA: TGTGCCAGCAGCAACTATAATAATTCACCCCTCCACTTT. The chain has TRBV6-5 and TRBJ1-6; unclear D gene. V lost 6 bases to trimming and J lost 5 bases, with 8 bases between them. This CDR3 has 13 residues. CDR1 is MNHEY, CDR2 SVGAGI, per germline.

The genes are TRBV28 and TRBJ1-5; 10 bases align to TRBD1. V was clipped by 6 bases and J by 6 bases; unmatched bases: 5. Per the germline V gene, CDR1 is MDHEN and CDR2 is SYDVKM. The CDR3 is made up of 14 amino acids. CDR3 DNA sequence: TGTGCCAGCAGCCGGGACAGGGGAGGTCAGCCCCAGCATTTT. It encodes CASSRDRGGQPQHF.

The rearrangement uses TRBV7-9 and TRBJ2-1; D call uncertain. The CDR3 is made up of 13 amino acids. V lost 4 bases to trimming and J lost 8 bases, with 12 bases between them. Per the germline V gene, CDR1 is SEHNR and CDR2 is FQNEAQ (reference sequence). The CDR3 sequence: CASSYWSLDEQFF. CDR3 DNA sequence: TGTGCCAGCAGCTACTGGAGTCTCGATGAGCAGTTCTTC.

This chain joins TRBV7-8 and TRBJ2-1; D possibly corresponds to TRBD2 (6 bases). V was trimmed by 2 bases and J by 8 bases, leaving 10 bases between them. The length of the CDR3 is 13 residues. Germline values: CDR1 SGHVS, CDR2 FQNEAQ. As DNA, the CDR3 is TGTGCCAGCAGCTTATGGCGGGGTGATGAGCAGTTCTTC. The encoded protein is CASSLWRGDEQFF.

The chain combines TRBV2 with TRBJ1-2; D is unresolved. V was shortened by 3 bases and J by 2 bases, with 10 bases between the two germline ends. The CDR3 sequence is 14 residues long. CDR1 and CDR2 (germline): SNHLY, FYNNEI. The CDR3 protein is CASSEWATNYGYTF. The CDR3, as DNA: TGTGCCAGCAGTGAGTGGGCTACAAACTATGGCTACACCTTC.

The CDR3 protein is CASSPNLGEGAYNEQFF. Written as DNA, the CDR3 is TGCGCCAGCAGCCCGAATTTGGGGGAGGGGGCCTACAATGAGCAGTTCTTC. V is TRBV4-3 and J is TRBJ2-1; D is possibly TRBD2 (7 bases). The germline CDR1 and CDR2 sequences are LGHNA and YSLEER. The CDR3 spans 17 residues. Trimming stripped 4 bases from V and 2 bases from J, with 18 bases between.

CDR3 loop: CASSPQARLAASGANVLTF. Here the CDR3 DNA reads TGCGCCAGCAGCCCTCAGGCTAGACTAGCGGCCTCTGGGGCCAACGTCCTGACTTTC. This chain uses TRBV4-1 with TRBJ2-6, with 9 bases identical to TRBD2. Germline V gene lookup returns CDR1 MGHRA and CDR2 YSYEKL. V was pared by 4 bases and J by 0 bases, with 10 bases of the junction left unmatched. There are 19 residues in the CDR3.

This clone was found a few times. J is TRBJ2-1 and V is TRBV28; TRBD2 aligns across 8 bases. This CDR3 contains 16 residues. The germline CDR1 and CDR2 sequences are MDHEN and SYDVKM. J was trimmed by 1 base and V by 5 bases; bases with no gene match: 7. CDR3: CASSPIAGKSYNEQFF. The CDR3 DNA follows: TGTGCCAGCAGTCCCATAGCGGGAAAATCCTACAATGAGCAGTTCTTC.

V gene TRBV6-6 combines with J gene TRBJ2-7, with a weak D call TRBD2 (6 bases). CDR1 and CDR2 from the germline V gene are MNHNY and SVGAGI (reference sequence). CDR3 length: 14 amino acids. Trimming left V 7 bases short and J 3 bases short, with 16 bases between. CDR3 DNA sequence: TGTGCCAGCACCACGGGGGAGGCCCGCTACGAGCAGTACTTC. Encoded protein: CASTTGEARYEQYF.